This T cell receptor (beta chain) was retrieved from a study of blood T cell repertoires in COVID-19. Study background: Acute and convalescent COVID-19 specimens originated in the United States, Italy and Spain. In each case, the material was cDNA or gDNA derived from T cells, B-cell-depleted T cells, or PBMCs.

The CDR3 runs to 15 residues. Germline CDR1 and CDR2: SQVTM and ANQGSEA. Trimming removed 4 bases from V and 0 bases from J; junction bases left unmatched: 6. Under the authors' procedure: Estimates of nucleated cell counts were drawn from the amplification of reference gene primers. Clones were read by immunoSEQ multiplex PCR, and TCRdb kept only the in-frame ones, dropping some. The V and J calls and the clone size are those of that table, but D and trimming were determined from the DNA. Among about 77,000 clones listed, 80% were seen once. A few counts support this clone. This chain uses TRBV29-1 with TRBJ1-2; 9 bases agree with TRBD1. The sequence was collected from a woman aged 70 to 79 with acute or convalescent COVID-19. Sequencing input: peripheral blood. CDR3 loop: CSVGTGAVSNYGYTF. Here the CDR3 DNA reads TGCAGCGTTGGGACAGGGGCAGTTTCTAACTATGGCTACACCTTC.